These 3 T cell receptor beta chains were sequenced from one sample in a study of blood T cell repertoires in COVID-19. The method was immunoSEQ multiplex PCR; TCRdb's version includes in-frame clones alone and lacks a portion of them. The sample lists 110,000 or so clones; 70% to 90% were seen once. What was sequenced was peripheral blood. The source is a woman in her 70s who had recovered from COVID-19.

The chain uses TRBV28 and TRBJ2-2, with D perhaps matching TRBD1 (5 bases). The V gene lost 4 bases and the J gene lost 6 bases, with 12 bases spanning the gap. CDR1 and CDR2 (germline): MDHEN, SYDVKM. The CDR3 is 14 residues long. The CDR3 DNA sequence: TGTGCCAGCAGTTCCAGGGAAGGCGCCGGGGAGCTGTTTTTT. Translation: CASSSREGAGELFF.

The rearrangement links TRBV19 to TRBJ1-6, with TRBD1 matching 8 bases. The germline V gene has CDR1 LNHDA and CDR2 SQIVND (reference sequence). There are 16 residues in the CDR3. With V trimmed by 1 base and J by 9 bases, 8 bases remained unmatched. CDR3 sequence (DNA): TGTGCCAGTAGTATAGGGACAGGGTCTTTCGGTTCACCCCTCCACTTT. This sequence encodes CASSIGTGSFGSPLHF.

This chain connects TRBV29-1 to TRBJ1-2; 7 bases are a match to TRBD1. There are 11 residues in the CDR3. J gave up 8 bases and V 4 bases, and 4 bases lay outside the gene matches. The germline V gene encodes CDR1 SQVTM and CDR2 ANQGSEA. The DNA of the CDR3 is TGCAGCGTTGGACAGGGTACAGGCTACACCTTC. Its protein is CSVGQGTGYTF.